The 14 T cell receptor beta chains given below trace back to one sample, sequenced in a study of T cells after yellow fever vaccination. A single record per CDR3 protein comes from TCRdb applying MiXCR to the 5' RACE reads. Of about 220,000 distinct CDR3 sequences in the sample, approximately 3.3% were seen once. Sequencing used CD4+ T cells sorted from PBMCs, obtained 10 days after the yellow fever booster vaccination. The source of these receptors is a man between 18 and 29 years old who received the YFV17D yellow fever vaccine.

The chain couples TRBV7-2 to TRBJ2-5, with D uncertain. CDR1 and CDR2 (germline): SGHTA, FQGNSA. The CDR3 is made up of 13 amino acids. Trimming removed 0 bases from V and 1 base from J, with 3 bases in between. The CDR3 DNA is TGTGCCAGCAGCTTAGCTTTCCAAGAGACCCAGTACTTC. Amino acid sequence: CASSLAFQETQYF.

As DNA, the CDR3 is TGCGCCAGCAGCCAAGGAGGATACTCCTACAATGAGCAGTTCTTC. Its translation is CASSQGGYSYNEQFF. The chain links TRBV4-3 to TRBJ2-1; D gene unclear. Trimming removed 1 base from V and 0 bases from J, with 7 bases in between. The CDR3 sequence is 15 residues long. In germline, CDR1 is LGHNA, CDR2 YSLEER.

The V and J genes are TRBV14 and TRBJ2-3; tentatively, D is TRBD1 (5 bases). Trimming shortened V by 2 bases and J by 5 bases, and 8 bases separated the two germline ends. Germline CDR1 SGHDN, CDR2 FVKESK. This CDR3 has 13 amino acids. The CDR3 bases are TGTGCCAGCAGCCAACTTGACAGAGATACGCAGTATTTT. Its protein is CASSQLDRDTQYF.

This clonotype occurred many times. V is TRBV12-3 or TRBV12-4 and J is TRBJ2-3; 10 nucleotides align to TRBD1. CDR3 size: 15 residues. Losses at the gene ends were 4 bases for V and 3 bases for J; bases not matched to a gene: 4. The chain's CDR3 is CASSSRDRGTDTQYF. The CDR3 bases are TGTGCCAGCAGTTCCCGGGACAGGGGAACAGATACGCAGTATTTT.

This clonotype was observed a few times. The chain has TRBV6-2 or TRBV6-3 and TRBJ2-7; D is unresolved. CDR1 is MNHEY and CDR2 is SVGEGT in the germline V gene. V gave up 0 bases and J gave up 3 bases, with 3 bases separating them. CDR3 length: 12 amino acids. The CDR3 nucleotides read TGTGCCAGCAGTTACTCACACTACGAGCAGTACTTC. It is translated as CASSYSHYEQYF.

This clonotype has at least ten counts. The gene calls are TRBV4-3 and TRBJ2-5; the D gene is possibly TRBD2 (5 bases). V lost 3 bases to trimming and J lost 5 bases, with 13 bases between them. Germline-derived CDR1 and CDR2 are LGHNA and YSLEER. The CDR3 has 14 amino acids. The CDR3 bases are TGCGCCAGCAGCCAGCGGGCCTCGAGGGAGACCCAGTACTTC. Its protein is CASSQRASRETQYF.

This clonotype showed up many times. The genes are TRBV7-9 and TRBJ2-7; D is tentatively TRBD1 or TRBD2 (5 bases each). V lost 1 base and J 5 bases, leaving 6 bases between the germline ends. The CDR3 is 12 residues long. The V gene's germline CDR1 is SEHNR and CDR2 FQNEAQ (reference sequence). The CDR3 nucleotides are TGTGCCAGCAGCTTAGTGGGGGACGAGCAGTACGTC. The encoded protein is CASSLVGDEQYV.

This clonotype has at least ten counts. The chain combines TRBV5-1 with TRBJ2-3; a weak D match, TRBD2 (5 bases). The V gene's germline CDR1 is SGHRS and CDR2 YFSETQ. There are 17 residues in the CDR3. V was clipped by 4 bases and J by 1 base, with 19 bases between them. CDR3 nucleotide sequence: TGCGCCAGCAGCCCCGGGGATTCGGGCTTTGGCACAGATACGCAGTATTTT. Amino acids: CASSPGDSGFGTDTQYF.

This clonotype has at least ten counts. The V call is TRBV20-1, the J call TRBJ2-1, with a possible D match to TRBD1 (6 bases). V shed 6 bases and J shed 2 bases, with 17 bases lying between them. The CDR3 has 15 amino acids. Germline-derived CDR1 and CDR2 are DFQATT and SNEGSKA (reference sequence). The CDR3 DNA reads as TGCAGTGCCAGGAAGGGGGAAGGTGCCTACAATGAGCAGTTCTTC. This gives the protein CSARKGEGAYNEQFF.

The chain has TRBV4-2 and TRBJ2-5; D is unclear. CDR3 length: 14 amino acids. Per the germline V gene, CDR1 is LGHNA and CDR2 is YNFKEQ. Deletions cut 5 bases from V and 3 bases from J, with 13 bases between. The CDR3 DNA sequence: TGTGCCAGCAGCAAGGGTGAAAGGGAAGAGACCCAGTACTTC. Encoded protein: CASSKGEREETQYF.

There are a few counts of this clonotype. This chain uses TRBV6-1 with TRBJ1-2; D is perhaps TRBD1 (5 bases). Per the germline V gene, CDR1 is MNHNS and CDR2 is SASEGT. The CDR3 is 16 residues long. The V end lost 7 bases, the J end lost 4 bases, and 22 bases lay between the germline ends. The CDR3 is CASTHLDGHQGYGYTF. CDR3 DNA sequence: TGTGCCAGCACCCATCTGGACGGACACCAGGGCTATGGCTACACCTTC.

This clonotype was observed at least ten times. This chain joins TRBV11-2 and TRBJ2-7; TRBD1 matches 7 bases. Germline V lookup: CDR1 SGHAT, CDR2 FQNNGV. CDR3 length: 15 amino acids. Trimming removed 5 bases from V and 2 bases from J; junction bases left unmatched: 9. Here the CDR3 reads CASSPKGTEPYEQYF. The CDR3 nucleotides are TGTGCCAGCAGCCCAAAAGGGACAGAGCCCTACGAGCAGTACTTC.

This clonotype showed up just a few times. This rearrangement joins TRBV20-1 to TRBJ2-2; 7 bases agree with TRBD2. CDR3 size: 13 residues. Germline V CDR1 and CDR2: DFQATT, SNEGSKA (reference sequence). CDR3 sequence: CRGRDYTTGELFF. CDR3 DNA: TGCAGAGGCCGGGACTACACCACCGGGGAGCTGTTTTTT.

There are many counts of this clonotype. The chain joins TRBV7-3 to TRBJ2-3; 9 bases agree with TRBD2. The CDR3 consists of 15 residues. With V trimmed by 5 bases and J by 2 bases, 5 bases remained unmatched. Germline V gene lookup returns CDR1 SGHTA and CDR2 FQGTGA. The CDR3 region is CASSPSGVNTDTQYF. The CDR3, as DNA: TGTGCCAGCAGCCCTAGCGGGGTAAACACAGATACGCAGTATTTT.